A single sample is the source of the 6 T cell receptor beta chains below, sequenced in a study of blood T cells in healthy people across ages. A second PCR, run for about 7 to 11 cycles, used a sample-barcoded 5' primer plus a J-beta primer mix. TCRdb itself ran the 5' RACE reads through MiXCR, one entry per CDR3 protein. The data show some 940,000 distinct CDR3 sequences, approximately 32% seen once. The same data also contributed to another study, on T cells of mothers and their children.

The material sequenced was blood. The receptors were gathered from a woman aged 40-49 years in good health.

This chain uses TRBV28 with TRBJ2-1, with 9 bases fitting TRBD1. The CDR3 runs to 15 residues. CDR1 MDHEN and CDR2 SYDVKM come from the germline V gene. The V gene end was trimmed by 7 bases and the J gene end by 7 bases; junction bases not matched to a gene: 11. CDR3 protein: CASTPGQGSRNEQFF. The CDR3 region has the DNA TGTGCCAGCACCCCGGGACAGGGTTCTCGGAATGAGCAGTTCTTC.

For this clonotype: At one end, the junction sequence differs from germline, possibly due to a read error. The chain combines TRBV15 with TRBJ2-2, with D possibly TRBD2 on 6 matching bases. This CDR3 spans 16 amino acids. Germline assignment: CDR1 LNHNV and CDR2 YYDKDF (reference sequence). CDR3 region: CAASRDGTDYTGELFF. The CDR3 DNA follows: TGTGCCGCCAGCAGAGATGGGACTGATTACACCGGGGAGCTGTTTTTT.

This clonotype has at least ten counts. V usage is TRBV9 and J usage is TRBJ2-7; 7 bases align to TRBD1. CDR1 SGDLS and CDR2 YYNGEE come from the germline V gene. The J segment lost 5 bases and the V segment lost 3 bases, leaving 2 bases of the junction unmatched. The CDR3 loop spans 12 amino acids. For the CDR3, the DNA is TGTGCCAGCAGCGGGGACAGCAACGAGCAGTACTTC. It yields the protein CASSGDSNEQYF.

The chain links TRBV4-1 to TRBJ1-2, with D unclear. V dropped 4 bases and J dropped 7 bases, with 10 bases sitting between them. Per germline, CDR1 MGHRA and CDR2 YSYEKL. The CDR3 is made up of 12 amino acids. CDR3 sequence: CASSPGPGGYTF. In DNA form, the CDR3 reads TGCGCCAGCAGCCCCGGTCCGGGTGGCTACACCTTC.

This clonotype was seen only a few times. The gene calls are TRBV4-3 and TRBJ1-2; D not resolved. Trimming stripped 0 bases from V and 2 bases from J, with 10 bases between. The V gene's germline CDR1 is LGHNA and CDR2 YSLEER. The CDR3 loop spans 15 amino acids. The CDR3 spells CASSQESGMNYGYTF. In DNA, the CDR3 is TGCGCCAGCAGCCAAGAAAGCGGTATGAACTATGGCTACACCTTC.

The chain has TRBV7-2 and TRBJ2-2; D is uncertain. Trimming cost V 7 bases and J 8 bases, with 17 bases left between them. Germline loops: CDR1 SGHTA, CDR2 FQGNSA. This CDR3 is built from 14 residues. The CDR3 loop is CASNSIAPLGELFF. The CDR3 nucleotides are TGTGCCAGCAACTCCATAGCTCCGTTGGGGGAGCTGTTTTTT.